The next 4 T cell receptor beta chains were all read from a single sample in a study of blood T cells in healthy people across ages. Next came a second PCR, run for about 7 to 12 cycles, which used a sample-barcoded 5' primer along with a J-beta primer mix. TCRdb fed the 5' RACE reads into MiXCR, producing one record per CDR3 protein. The table has 800,000 to 1,300,000 distinct CDR3 sequences, around 25% seen once. These records were also assigned to another study, of T cells of mothers and their children.

Sequenced input: blood. Receptors originate from a girl aged 2 to 9 in good health.

The chain uses TRBV14 and TRBJ2-1, with 9 nucleotides matching TRBD2. The germline gives CDR1 SGHDN, CDR2 FVKESK. The V gene end was trimmed by 0 bases and the J gene end by 4 bases; junction bases not matched to a gene: 7. CDR3 length equals 17 residues. This CDR3 is CASSQDLPAGGYNEQFF. CDR3 in DNA: TGTGCCAGCAGCCAAGATCTTCCAGCGGGGGGTTACAATGAGCAGTTCTTC.

In regard to this clonotype: Relative to the germline gene, one junction end is altered; a read error may explain this. The gene calls are TRBV15 and TRBJ2-1; 7 nucleotides line up with TRBD2. Germline V gene sequence: CDR1 LNHNV, CDR2 YYDKDF (reference sequence). This CDR3 contains 17 residues. The CDR3 bases are TGTGCCACCAGCAGACCTAGAGGGCTAGCGGACTACAATGAGCAGCTCTTC. Translating it yields CATSRPRGLADYNEQLF.

Of note for this clonotype: The final CDR3 position lacks the conserved phenylalanine or tryptophan, pointing to a likely read error. This chain uses TRBV12-3 or TRBV12-4 with TRBJ1-1; D remains unclear. Trimming removed 7 bases from V and 1 base from J, with 16 bases in between. CDR3 length: 15 residues. The CDR3 DNA reads as TGTGCCAGCACTTTTCCTTTGGGAACGAACACTGAAGCTTTCATT. Residues: CASTFPLGTNTEAFI.

The chain couples TRBV27 to TRBJ2-7; no clear D. Germline loops: CDR1 MNHEY, CDR2 SMNVEV (reference sequence). V lost 8 bases to trimming and J lost 3 bases, with 14 bases between them. This CDR3 is built from 13 residues. Written as DNA, the CDR3 is TGTGCCAGCGGCTTGACCTCTTACTACGAGCAGTACTTC. It specifies CASGLTSYYEQYF.